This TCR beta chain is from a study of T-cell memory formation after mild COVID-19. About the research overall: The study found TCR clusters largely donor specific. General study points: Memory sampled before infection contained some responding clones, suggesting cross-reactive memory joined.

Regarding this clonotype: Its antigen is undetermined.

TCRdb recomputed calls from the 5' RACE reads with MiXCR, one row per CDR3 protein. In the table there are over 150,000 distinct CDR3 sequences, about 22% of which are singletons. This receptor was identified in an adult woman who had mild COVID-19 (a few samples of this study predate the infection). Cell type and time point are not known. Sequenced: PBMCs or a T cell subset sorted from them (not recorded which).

CDR3 sequence reads: CASSEALPGSDYEQYF. As DNA, the CDR3 is TGTGCCAGCAGTGAAGCGCTTCCAGGGTCAGACTACGAGCAGTACTTC. The V call is TRBV6-1, the J call TRBJ2-7, with a possible D match to TRBD1 (5 bases). Germline loops: CDR1 MNHNS, CDR2 SASEGT. There are 16 residues in the CDR3. Trimming shortened V by 0 bases and J by 3 bases, and 15 bases separated the two germline ends.